The 29 T cell receptor beta chains below were found in one sample sequenced in a study of T cells in Graves' hyperthyroidism and ophthalmopathy. Amplified TCR beta CDR3 regions derived from RNA transcripts. The TCR CDR3 was amplified in a first-round RT-PCR using the HTBI primer set. Using its own MiXCR run on the multiplex PCR reads, TCRdb lists one record per CDR3 protein. The sample lists 30,000 to 40,000 distinct CDR3 sequences, less than 50% occurring once. Sequenced: blood. The receptors come from a woman aged 50 to 65 with Graves' hyperthyroidism that later progressed to Graves' ophthalmopathy.

V usage is TRBV7-9 and J usage is TRBJ2-7; 15 bases line up with TRBD2. Trimming at V came to 5 bases and at J to 0 bases, leaving 8 bases not matched to a gene. From germline, CDR1 is SEHNR and CDR2 FQNEAQ (reference sequence). This CDR3 comprises 18 residues. CDR3 DNA: TGTGCCAGCAGCCCGGGACTAGCGGGAGGTCCTTACTCCTACGAGCAGTACTTC. It translates to CASSPGLAGGPYSYEQYF. Full variable domain (remainder filled in from reference TRBV7-9 and TRBJ2-7): DTGVSQNPRHKITKRGQNVTFRCDPISEHNRLYWYRQTLGQGPEFLTYFQNEAQLEKSRLLSDRFSAERPKGSFSTLEIQRTEQGDSAMYLCASSPGLAGGPYSYEQYFGPGTRLTVT.

The chain joins TRBV12-3 or TRBV12-4 to TRBJ2-1, with 10 bases lining up with TRBD1. J gave up 7 bases and V 5 bases, and 5 bases lay outside the gene matches. The CDR3 totals 14 residues. CDR3 loop: CASSMTGGLNEQFF. The CDR3 nucleotides are TGTGCCAGCAGTATGACAGGGGGCCTAAATGAGCAGTTCTTC.

This clonotype has a count of ten or more. This rearrangement joins TRBV9 to TRBJ1-5; D is unresolved. The ends were cut back, 2 bases at V and 0 bases at J, with 3 bases in the middle. The CDR3 has 13 residues. Germline V gene lookup returns CDR1 SGDLS and CDR2 YYNGEE. CDR3 in amino acids: CASSVSSNQPQHF. DNA for the CDR3: TGTGCCAGCAGCGTGAGTAGCAATCAGCCCCAGCATTTT.

This clonotype was recorded many times. The chain employs TRBV12-3 or TRBV12-4 and TRBJ2-1; D remains ambiguous. This CDR3 is built from 14 residues. Between the trimmed V and J ends, which lost 1 base and 2 bases, there was a span of 6 bases. Here the CDR3 DNA reads TGTGCCAGCAGTTTAGAAGCAACCTACAATGAGCAGTTCTTC. The encoded protein is CASSLEATYNEQFF.

V and J are TRBV5-5 and TRBJ2-5; D is tentatively TRBD1 or TRBD2 (5 bases each). The germline V and J ends were trimmed by 1 base and 13 bases, with 14 bases remaining between them. This CDR3 is built from 12 residues. Germline CDR1 SGHKS, CDR2 YYEKEE (reference sequence). The CDR3 DNA reads as TGTGCCAGCAGCTTGAATTCGGGACCCTCGTACTTC. Amino acid sequence: CASSLNSGPSYF.

The chain is built from TRBV18 and TRBJ2-1, with 8 bases lining up with TRBD1. CDR3 length equals 17 residues. The V gene's germline CDR1 is KGHSH and CDR2 LQKENI. Germline trimming cut 0 bases from V and 8 bases from J; bases unmatched to any gene: 12. DNA of the CDR3: TGTGCCAGCTCACCACCAAATTCAGGGGGCGCGGTATATGAGCAGTTCTTC. This sequence encodes CASSPPNSGGAVYEQFF.

The chain links TRBV20-1 to TRBJ2-7; D perhaps matches TRBD1 (5 bases). Germline V CDR1 and CDR2: DFQATT, SNEGSKA (reference sequence). The CDR3 extends over 16 amino acids. Trimming shortened V by 6 bases and J by 2 bases, and 23 bases separated the two germline ends. Written as DNA, the CDR3 is TGCAGTGCCAGCTCACCACCAGGGTTGGGGACCTACGAGCAGTACTTC. This codes for CSASSPPGLGTYEQYF.

Comments on this clonotype: At one end the junction does not follow the germline gene, possibly because of a read error. CDR3 sequence (DNA): TGTGCAAGCAGCCCAAAGACAGGGGTTATTGAAGCTTTCTTT. This translates into CASSPKTGVIEAFF. J is TRBJ1-1 and V is TRBV7-3, with TRBD1 matching over 8 bases. Germline V gene sequence: CDR1 SGHTA, CDR2 FQGTGA. CDR3 length: 14 amino acids.

Only a few counts were recorded for this clonotype. This may come from a read error, since a much larger clone is one base off. No conserved phenylalanine or tryptophan is present at the end of the CDR3, so a read error is the likely explanation. V usage is TRBV6-5 and J usage is TRBJ1-1; the match to TRBD1 covers 9 bases. This CDR3 comprises 15 residues. The germline gives CDR1 MNHEY, CDR2 SVGAGI. Germline trimming cut 7 bases from V and 1 base from J; bases unmatched to any gene: 7. In DNA, the CDR3 is TGTGCCAGCAAGACGATGACAGGGGGGAACACTGAAGCTTTCATT. Its translation: CASKTMTGGNTEAFI.

This clonotype was observed at least ten times. The gene calls are TRBV2 and TRBJ1-1, with 7 bases aligning to TRBD1. The V and J ends lost 7 bases and 1 base, in that order; junction bases with no gene match: 6. The CDR3 totals 14 residues. Germline-derived CDR1 and CDR2 are SNHLY and FYNNEI. The CDR3 DNA reads as TGTGCCAGCACCTTAGGGGACAGGAACACTGAAGCTTTCTTT. Amino acids: CASTLGDRNTEAFF.

The chain recombines TRBV20-1 with TRBJ2-1; possibly TRBD1 or TRBD2 for D (7 bases each). The germline V gene has CDR1 DFQATT and CDR2 SNEGSKA (reference sequence). The germline V and J ends were trimmed by 6 bases and 5 bases, with 17 bases remaining between them. The CDR3 sequence is 14 residues long. CDR3 residues: CSARGDYSDNEQFF. As DNA, the CDR3 is TGCAGTGCCAGGGGGGACTATTCAGACAATGAGCAGTTCTTC.

The rearrangement uses TRBV4-1 and TRBJ2-5; D not resolved. CDR3 length: 17 amino acids. The V gene lost 2 bases and the J gene lost 5 bases, with 21 bases spanning the gap. Per the germline V gene, CDR1 is MGHRA and CDR2 is YSYEKL. The CDR3 DNA reads TGCGCCAGCAGCCAACACTACCAGCGTGGGCCCGGGGAGACCCAGTACTTC. Translation: CASSQHYQRGPGETQYF.

Turning to this clonotype: An end of the junction does not agree with germline; a read error may underlie this. The rearrangement joins TRBV24-1 to TRBJ1-5; unclear D gene. The length of the CDR3 is 14 residues. Germline-derived CDR1 and CDR2 are KGHDR and SFDVKD. In nucleotides, the CDR3 is TGTGCCACCAGTACCTTCACAAGCAATAAGCCCCAGCATTTT. It is translated as CATSTFTSNKPQHF.

In this sample, this clonotype is medium-sized. One end of the junction fails to match germline, which may point to a read error. V usage is TRBV7-7 and J usage is TRBJ2-1; TRBD1 matches at 9 bases. Germline CDR1 and CDR2: SSHAT and FNYEAQ (reference sequence). CDR3 length equals 14 residues. This chain's CDR3 is CASSSSTGGNEQFF. CDR3 DNA sequence: TGTGCTAGCAGCTCATCGACAGGGGGGAATGAGCAGTTCTTC.

Ten or more counts support this clonotype. The chain combines TRBV10-3 with TRBJ2-2, with 7 bases lining up with TRBD2. The CDR3 totals 18 residues. CDR1 ENHRY and CDR2 SYGVKD come from the germline V gene. V was pared by 0 bases and J by 1 base, with 8 bases of the junction left unmatched. CDR3 coding DNA: TGTGCCATCAGTGAGTCGACCGGGAGGTCCCTGAACACCGGGGAGCTGTTTTTT. Its translation: CAISESTGRSLNTGELFF.

The rearrangement links TRBV5-6 to TRBJ1-2; D uncertain. CDR1 is SGHDT, CDR2 YYEEEE, per germline. This CDR3 has 14 amino acids. V dropped 1 base and J dropped 4 bases, with 11 bases sitting between them. The DNA of the CDR3 is TGTGCCAGCAGCTTGCCCCAGGAGTGCTATGGCTACACCTTC. This sequence encodes CASSLPQECYGYTF.

This clonotype was observed many times. An end of the junction does not agree with germline; a read error may underlie this. The V gene is TRBV2, the J gene TRBJ2-3; 8 bases map to TRBD1. The CDR3 is 15 residues long. Germline V gives CDR1 SNHLY, CDR2 FYNNEI. The CDR3, as DNA: TGTGCCAGAAGTGGTGGGACAGGAAACACAGATACGCAGTATTTT. It is translated as CARSGGTGNTDTQYF.

In this sample, this clonotype turned up many times. This chain uses TRBV6-5 with TRBJ2-7; D may be TRBD2 (6 bases). Germline V gene data show CDR1 as MNHEY and CDR2 as SVGAGI. Trimming left V 0 bases short and J 1 base short, with 10 bases between. The CDR3 spans 15 residues. The CDR3 region is CASSYSAGRSYEQYF. In DNA form, the CDR3 reads TGTGCCAGCAGTTACTCGGCAGGGAGGTCCTACGAGCAGTACTTC.

Note on this clonotype: Relative to the germline gene, one junction end is altered; a read error may explain this. The chain carries TRBV7-3 and TRBJ1-2; the D gene is possibly TRBD1 (6 bases). The CDR3 contains 15 residues. From germline, CDR1 is SGHTA and CDR2 FQGTGA. The CDR3 loop is CASSITRTKGDGYTF. As DNA, the CDR3 is TGTGCCAGCAGCATAACGCGGACGAAGGGGGATGGCTACACCTTC.

Ten or more counts support this clonotype. The rearrangement uses TRBV6-1 and TRBJ1-4; the D is unclear. V gave up 7 bases and J gave up 12 bases, with 15 bases separating them. CDR1 MNHNS and CDR2 SASEGT come from the germline V gene. There are 12 residues in the CDR3. CDR3 amino acids: CASTFTVGELFF. As DNA, the CDR3 is TGTGCCAGCACCTTCACCGTCGGGGAACTGTTTTTT.

V and J are TRBV7-8 and TRBJ2-1, with 7 bases lining up with TRBD2. The CDR3 totals 15 residues. V gave up 1 base and J gave up 7 bases; unmatched junction bases: 7. The germline gives CDR1 SGHVS, CDR2 FQNEAQ. The CDR3 nucleotides are TGTGCCAGCAGCTTAGGGAGCGGGACCAGGAATGAGCAGTTCTTC. Residues: CASSLGSGTRNEQFF.

This clonotype was observed at least ten times. V is TRBV11-3 and J is TRBJ2-3; no firm D call. Germline V gene data show CDR1 as SGHNT and CDR2 as YENEEA. V lost 1 base to trimming and J lost 6 bases, with 2 bases between them. This CDR3 spans 11 amino acids. The CDR3 coding sequence is TGTGCCAGCAGCTTAGCGGATACGCAGTATTTT. Translating it yields CASSLADTQYF.

The gene calls are TRBV10-3 and TRBJ2-3; D is perhaps TRBD1 (6 bases). V was trimmed by 5 bases and J by 1 base, leaving 13 bases between them. The CDR3 has 15 amino acids. Looked up from germline, CDR1 is ENHRY and CDR2 is SYGVKD. CDR3 loop: CAISLTGLGTDTQYF. The CDR3 DNA reads TGTGCCATCAGTCTAACAGGGCTTGGCACAGATACGCAGTATTTT.

This clonotype appeared many times. This rearrangement joins TRBV7-9 to TRBJ2-7, with D tentatively TRBD1 or TRBD2 (5 bases each). The V end was cut by 6 bases, the J end by 4 bases, with 19 bases between. CDR3 length: 15 residues. Germline CDR1 reads SEHNR; CDR2 reads FQNEAQ (reference sequence). CDR3 protein: CASRGSRDGRYEQYF. In DNA form, the CDR3 reads TGTGCCAGCAGAGGGTCCCGGGACGGACGATACGAGCAGTACTTC.

As regards this clonotype: A much larger clone differs by one base, so this may be a read error. The genes are TRBV11-3 and TRBJ1-3; D is ambiguous. The V and J ends lost 5 bases and 2 bases respectively, with 13 bases between them. The CDR3 loop spans 15 amino acids. CDR1 SGHNT and CDR2 YENEEA come from the germline V gene. In DNA, the CDR3 is TGTGCCAGCAGCCTGACTGAGTACACTGGAAACACCATATATTTT. It yields the protein CASSLTEYTGNTIYF.

In this sample, this clonotype turned up once. J is TRBJ2-2 and V is TRBV2; 9 bases fit TRBD2. Germline V gene sequence: CDR1 SNHLY, CDR2 FYNNEI. The length of the CDR3 is 13 residues. Unmatched junction bases numbered 5, after V lost 11 bases and J lost 4 bases. CDR3 DNA: TGTGCCTGCGGGAGGGGTCCCACCGGGGAGCTGTTTTTT. This sequence encodes CACGRGPTGELFF.

CDR3 DNA: TGCAGTGCTAGCCGCAGCGGGCAAAGGGGCATTCAGTACTTC. Protein: CSASRSGQRGIQYF. The chain couples TRBV20-1 to TRBJ2-4; a weak D match, TRBD2 (6 bases). V lost 3 bases and J lost 9, with 18 bases in between. This CDR3 is 14 amino acids long. CDR1 is DFQATT and CDR2 is SNEGSKA in the germline V gene (reference sequence).

This clonotype was found many times. This chain uses TRBV6-6 with TRBJ2-5, with TRBD2 identical over 10 bases. The CDR3 sequence is 15 residues long. The germline CDR1 and CDR2 sequences are MNHNY and SVGAGI (reference sequence). J was trimmed by 7 bases and V by 4 bases; bases with no gene match: 9. CDR3 bases: TGTGCCAGCAGTTCCTCAGCGGGAGGGCCTGGGACCCAGTACTTC. Translated: CASSSSAGGPGTQYF.

This clonotype was seen at least ten times. The rearrangement links TRBV30 to TRBJ2-7; D is unclear. Germline CDR1 reads GTSNPN; CDR2 reads SVGIG (reference sequence). CDR3 size: 14 residues. The V gene lost 8 bases and the J gene lost 1 base, with 18 bases spanning the gap. The CDR3 spells CATVRLSGSYEQYF. CDR3 DNA sequence: TGTGCCACCGTCCGGTTATCGGGTTCCTACGAGCAGTACTTC.